This T cell receptor (beta chain) was sequenced for a study of early T cells in non-severe SARS-CoV-2 infection. About the study: RNA in bulk from unsorted whole blood was sequenced, and chains were unpaired.

There are many counts of this clonotype. Its target is unknown. This CDR3 has 13 amino acids. The V and J ends lost 0 bases and 0 bases respectively, with 6 bases between them. In germline, CDR1 is DFQATT, CDR2 SNEGSKA (reference sequence). Each single cDNA molecule received a unique molecular identifier. TCRdb re-derived calls from the 5' RACE reads in MiXCR, one entry per CDR3 protein. There are 75,000 to 80,000 distinct CDR3 sequences in the sample; more than 9% occur only once, and nearly 5% lies in the top ten. Study results and limitations: The VDJdb matching leaned toward anti-spike CD8 responses and overlooked private and CD4 specificities.

This chain connects TRBV20-1 to TRBJ2-7; the D is unclear. Sequencing was done on a sample of whole blood. The TCR originated in an adult who was a healthcare worker with PCR-confirmed SARS-CoV-2 infection or an uninfected control (not recorded which). Here the CDR3 reads CSARDRISYEQYF. In DNA, the CDR3 is TGCAGTGCTAGAGATCGGATCTCCTACGAGCAGTACTTC.